These 17 T cell receptor beta chains share one sample of origin, sequenced in a study of blood T cell repertoires in COVID-19 (dated by TCRdb to 2020 to 2022). Libraries came from the immunoSEQ multiplex PCR assay. TCRdb mirrors the immuneACCESS table, restricted to in-frame sequences. Some clones are absent from its copies; in checked studies, under half trace to an unresolved V gene, and the reason for the others is unknown. This sample is represented by 140,000 to 150,000 clones; approximately 80% of them were singletons. 10% to 15% of the sample goes to the ten largest clones. Sequencing was performed on peripheral blood. Receptors originate from a man between 60 and 75 years old with active or convalescent COVID-19.

This sequence joins TRBV7-2 and TRBJ2-7, with 8 bases lining up with TRBD1. Germline V gene sequence: CDR1 SGHTA, CDR2 FQGNSA. Trimming removed 1 base from V and 3 bases from J; junction bases left unmatched: 5. The CDR3 totals 15 residues. CDR3 loop: CASSLVKQGDYEQYF. DNA of the CDR3: TGTGCCAGCAGCTTAGTGAAACAGGGGGACTACGAGCAGTACTTC. Together with reference TRBV7-2 and TRBJ2-7, the CDR3 gives the full variable domain: GAGVSQSPSNKVTEKGKDVELRCDPISGHTALYWYRQSLGQGLEFLIYFQGNSAPDKSGLPSDRFSAERTGGSVSTLTIQRTQQEDSAVYLCASSLVKQGDYEQYFGPGTRLTVT.

The chain is built from TRBV28 and TRBJ2-7, with TRBD2 as a possible D gene (6 bases). The germline V and J ends were trimmed by 8 bases and 0 bases, with 11 bases remaining between them. This CDR3 is 13 amino acids long. CDR1 is MDHEN and CDR2 is SYDVKM in the germline V gene. The CDR3 nucleotides read TGTGCCAGCGTCCGGGGGAGCTCCTACGAGCAGTACTTC. Translation gives CASVRGSSYEQYF.

This clone has only one observation. The genes are TRBV2 and TRBJ1-6; no clear D gene. The germline gives CDR1 SNHLY, CDR2 FYNNEI. This CDR3 spans 15 amino acids. V shed 8 bases and J shed 9 bases, with 20 bases lying between them. In DNA form, the CDR3 reads TGTGCCAGCGGACTCGAGGGAATTGGGCGTTCACCCCTCCACTTT. Protein sequence: CASGLEGIGRSPLHF.

The rearrangement links TRBV6-2 or TRBV6-3 to TRBJ2-2; 8 bases map to TRBD1. V gave up 6 bases and J gave up 7 bases; unmatched junction bases: 10. Germline assignment: CDR1 MNHEY and CDR2 SVGEGT. The CDR3 has 15 residues. The chain's CDR3 is CASSSQGELHGELFF. The CDR3 DNA sequence: TGTGCCAGCAGCTCACAGGGGGAGTTGCACGGGGAGCTGTTTTTT.

The CDR3 region has the DNA TGTGCCAGCAGTGCGGACAGGGGGGTTGGGCAGTACTTC. Translation: CASSADRGVGQYF. The genes are TRBV6-6 and TRBJ2-7, with 10 bases fitting TRBD1. Trimming at V came to 5 bases and at J to 9 bases, leaving 7 bases not matched to a gene. Germline CDR1 reads MNHNY; CDR2 reads SVGAGI (reference sequence). This CDR3 has 13 amino acids.

The chain uses TRBV9 and TRBJ1-1; D ambiguous. The CDR3 runs to 13 residues. CDR1 is SGDLS and CDR2 is YYNGEE in the germline V gene. The V gene lost 2 bases and the J gene lost 1 base, with 6 bases spanning the gap. The chain's CDR3 is CASSVEGNTEAFF. The CDR3 bases are TGTGCCAGCAGCGTCGAGGGGAACACTGAAGCTTTCTTT.

V and J are TRBV5-4 and TRBJ2-3; 7 positions agree with TRBD2. This CDR3 has 16 amino acids. CDR1 and CDR2 (germline): SGHNT, YYREEE (reference sequence). Trimming cost V 6 bases and J 3 bases; bases outside gene matches: 13. As DNA, the CDR3 is TGTGCCAGCACCGGGGGAAGGACTAGGGAGACAGATACGCAGTATTTT. Amino acids: CASTGGRTRETDTQYF.

The chain uses TRBV11-2 and TRBJ2-7, with D hard to call. Germline V lookup: CDR1 SGHAT, CDR2 FQNNGV. The V end lost 2 bases, the J end lost 9 bases, and 8 bases lay between the germline ends. CDR3 size: 11 residues. For the CDR3, the DNA is TGTGCCAGCAGCTTAACGGAGAGGCAGTACTTC. Translated: CASSLTERQYF. Variable domain in full (rest from reference TRBV11-2 and TRBJ2-7): EAGVAQSPRYKIIEKRQSVAFWCNPISGHATLYWYQQILGQGPKLLIQFQNNGVVDDSQLPKDRFSAERLKGVDSTLKIQPAKLEDSAVYLCASSLTERQYFGPGTRLTVT.

V is TRBV7-2 and J is TRBJ1-5; D remains ambiguous. CDR1 is SGHTA, CDR2 FQGNSA, per germline. The CDR3 length is 12 residues. Trimming removed 1 base at V and 9 bases at J, with 7 bases between. The CDR3 nucleotides are TGTGCCAGCAGCTTAGTCAGGCTGCCCCAGCATTTT. It encodes CASSLVRLPQHF.

The chain employs TRBV24-1 and TRBJ2-3; 12 nucleotides line up with TRBD2. With V trimmed by 2 bases and J by 4 bases, 3 bases remained unmatched. CDR3 length: 16 residues. Germline CDR1 reads KGHDR; CDR2 reads SFDVKD. In DNA form, the CDR3 reads TGTGCCACCAGTGATTCGACTAGCGGGAGATCAGATACGCAGTATTTT. Residues: CATSDSTSGRSDTQYF.

The chain is built from TRBV14 and TRBJ1-4; TRBD1 agrees at 8 bases. V gave up 4 bases and J gave up 10 bases; unmatched junction bases: 5. The CDR3 totals 13 residues. The germline V gene encodes CDR1 SGHDN and CDR2 FVKESK. The CDR3 nucleotides are TGTGCCAGCAGCCTCAGGGGGCCTCGAAAACTGTTTTTT. It translates to CASSLRGPRKLFF.

This clone was seen once. The J gene is TRBJ1-5, the V gene TRBV19; 10 nucleotides match TRBD1. CDR1 is LNHDA, CDR2 SQIVND, per germline (reference sequence). Trimming cost V 5 bases and J 7 bases; bases outside gene matches: 8. The CDR3 has 15 amino acids. CDR3 coding DNA: TGTGCCAGTAGTGAGACAGGGGGCGAAGGACAGCCCCAGCATTTT. This codes for CASSETGGEGQPQHF.

This clone was counted a few times. This sequence joins TRBV5-1 and TRBJ1-1, with unresolved D. Trimming removed 2 bases at V and 3 bases at J, with 5 bases between. CDR3 size: 12 residues. Per the germline V gene, CDR1 is SGHRS and CDR2 is YFSETQ. The CDR3 loop reads CASSFSDTEAFF. The DNA for the CDR3 is TGCGCCAGCAGCTTTTCCGACACTGAAGCTTTCTTT.

CDR3 in DNA: TGTGCCAGCAGCTTATCCGGCGGGCACTACGAGCAGTACTTC. It codes for CASSLSGGHYEQYF. The rearrangement uses TRBV7-2 and TRBJ2-7, with D perhaps TRBD2 (5 bases). The ends were cut back, 2 bases at V and 3 bases at J, with 11 bases in the middle. The germline V gene encodes CDR1 SGHTA and CDR2 FQGNSA. This CDR3 is built from 14 residues.

The chain has TRBV9 and TRBJ2-1; 10 bases line up with TRBD2. The CDR3 extends over 16 amino acids. Losses at the gene ends were 0 bases for V and 8 bases for J; bases not matched to a gene: 8. Germline CDR1 SGDLS, CDR2 YYNGEE. The CDR3 DNA sequence: TGTGCCAGCAGCGTAGGTGGGACTAGCGCCCTAGATGAGCAGTTCTTC. Amino acid sequence: CASSVGGTSALDEQFF.

The chain combines TRBV7-6 with TRBJ2-1; TRBD2 matches at 9 bases. Germline V gene data show CDR1 as SGHVS and CDR2 as FNYEAQ. The trim removed 1 base at V and 3 bases at J, leaving 1 base unmatched. CDR3 size: 15 residues. The CDR3 region has the DNA TGTGCCAGCAGCTTAGGACTAGCGGTCTACAATGAGCAGTTCTTC. It is translated as CASSLGLAVYNEQFF.

The V and J genes are TRBV2 and TRBJ2-7; 14 bases are shared with TRBD2. Germline assignment: CDR1 SNHLY and CDR2 FYNNEI. There are 14 residues in the CDR3. V lost 10 bases and J lost 5; bases outside the gene matches: 7. CDR3 region: CATGTSGSFDEQYF. The CDR3 DNA is TGTGCCACCGGGACTAGCGGGAGTTTCGACGAGCAGTACTTC.